This T cell receptor (beta chain) was identified in a study of blood T cell repertoires in COVID-19. V lost 4 bases, J lost 3 bases, and 13 bases lay in between. There are 16 residues in the CDR3. In germline, CDR1 is SGHTA, CDR2 FQGNSA. Data came from immunoSEQ multiplex PCR; TCRdb stores just in-frame clones and leaves some out. The sample lists roughly 160,000 clones; 84% were seen once. This receptor was identified in a young man with active or convalescent COVID-19. The sample consisted of peripheral blood. The J gene is TRBJ2-6, the V gene TRBV7-2; no definite D call. CDR3 residues: CASSSAGLRGANVLTF. The DNA of the CDR3 is TGTGCCAGCAGCTCCGCAGGCCTTCGTGGGGCCAACGTCCTGACTTTC.